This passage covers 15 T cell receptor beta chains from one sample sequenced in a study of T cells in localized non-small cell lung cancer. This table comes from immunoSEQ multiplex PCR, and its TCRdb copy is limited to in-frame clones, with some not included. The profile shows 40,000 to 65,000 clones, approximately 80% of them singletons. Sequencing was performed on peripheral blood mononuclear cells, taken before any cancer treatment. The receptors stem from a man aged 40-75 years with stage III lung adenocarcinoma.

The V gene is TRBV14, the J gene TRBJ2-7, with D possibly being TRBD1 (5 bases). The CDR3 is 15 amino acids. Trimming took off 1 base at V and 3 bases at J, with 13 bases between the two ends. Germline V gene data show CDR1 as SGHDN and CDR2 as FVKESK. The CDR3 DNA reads TGTGCCAGCAGCCAAGCGCAGGGTTATATCTACGAGCAGTACTTC. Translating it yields CASSQAQGYIYEQYF.

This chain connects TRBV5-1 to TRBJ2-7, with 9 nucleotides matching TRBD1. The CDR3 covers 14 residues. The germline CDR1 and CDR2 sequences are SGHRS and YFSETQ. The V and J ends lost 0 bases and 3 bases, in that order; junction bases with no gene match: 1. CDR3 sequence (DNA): TGCGCCAGCAGCTTGGACAGGGGGCACTACGAGCAGTACTTC. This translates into CASSLDRGHYEQYF.

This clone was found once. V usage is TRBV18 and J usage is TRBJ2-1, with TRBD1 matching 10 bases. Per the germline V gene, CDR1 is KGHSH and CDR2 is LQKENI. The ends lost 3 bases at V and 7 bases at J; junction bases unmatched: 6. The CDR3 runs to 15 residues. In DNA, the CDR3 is TGTGCCAGCTCACCCGGACAGGGGGTTGGTAATGAGCAGTTCTTC. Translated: CASSPGQGVGNEQFF.

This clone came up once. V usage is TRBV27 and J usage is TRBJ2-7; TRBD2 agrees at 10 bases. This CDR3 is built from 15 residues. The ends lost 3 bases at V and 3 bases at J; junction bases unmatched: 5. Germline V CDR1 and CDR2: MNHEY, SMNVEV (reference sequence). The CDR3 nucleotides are TGTGCCAGCAGTTTCGCTAGCGGGAGTGTCTACGAGCAGTACTTC. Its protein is CASSFASGSVYEQYF.

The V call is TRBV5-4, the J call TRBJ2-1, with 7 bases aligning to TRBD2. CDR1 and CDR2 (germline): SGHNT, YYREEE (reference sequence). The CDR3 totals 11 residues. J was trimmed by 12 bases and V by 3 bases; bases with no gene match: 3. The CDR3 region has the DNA TGTGCCAGCAGCTCCTCGGGGGGGCAGTTCTTC. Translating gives CASSSSGGQFF.

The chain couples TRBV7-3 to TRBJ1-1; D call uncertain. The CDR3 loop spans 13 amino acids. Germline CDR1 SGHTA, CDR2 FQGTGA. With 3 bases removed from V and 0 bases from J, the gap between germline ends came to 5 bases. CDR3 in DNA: TGTGCCAGCAGCTTTGAGATGAACACTGAAGCTTTCTTT. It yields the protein CASSFEMNTEAFF. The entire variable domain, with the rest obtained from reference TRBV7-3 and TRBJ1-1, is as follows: GAGVSQTPSNKVTEKGKYVELRCDPISGHTALYWYRQSLGQGPEFLIYFQGTGAADDSGLPNDRFFAVRPEGSVSTLKIQRTERGDSAVYLCASSFEMNTEAFFGQGTRLTVV.

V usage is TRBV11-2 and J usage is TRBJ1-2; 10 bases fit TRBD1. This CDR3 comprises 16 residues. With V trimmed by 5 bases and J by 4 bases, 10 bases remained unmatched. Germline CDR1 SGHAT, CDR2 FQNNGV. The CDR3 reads CASSLLGTGASYGYTF. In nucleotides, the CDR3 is TGTGCCAGCAGCCTTCTTGGGACAGGGGCCTCCTATGGCTACACCTTC.

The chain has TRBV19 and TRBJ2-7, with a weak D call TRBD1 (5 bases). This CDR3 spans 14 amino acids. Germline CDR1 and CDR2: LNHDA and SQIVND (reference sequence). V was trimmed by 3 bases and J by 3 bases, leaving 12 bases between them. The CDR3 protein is CASSIGAVGYEQYF. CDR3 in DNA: TGTGCCAGTAGTATTGGGGCGGTTGGCTACGAGCAGTACTTC. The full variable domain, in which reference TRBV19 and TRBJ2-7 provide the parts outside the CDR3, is DGGITQSPKYLFRKEGQNVTLSCEQNLNHDAMYWYRQDPGQGLRLIYYSQIVNDFQKGDIAEGYSVSREKKESFPLTVTSAQKNPTAFYLCASSIGAVGYEQYFGPGTRLTVT.

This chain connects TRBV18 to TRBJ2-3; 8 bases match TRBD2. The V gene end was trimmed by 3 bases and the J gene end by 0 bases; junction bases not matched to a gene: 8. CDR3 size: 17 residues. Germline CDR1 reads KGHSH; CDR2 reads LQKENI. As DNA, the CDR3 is TGTGCCAGCTCACCGTCGGGAGGGGGGGACAGCACAGATACGCAGTATTTT. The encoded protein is CASSPSGGGDSTDTQYF.

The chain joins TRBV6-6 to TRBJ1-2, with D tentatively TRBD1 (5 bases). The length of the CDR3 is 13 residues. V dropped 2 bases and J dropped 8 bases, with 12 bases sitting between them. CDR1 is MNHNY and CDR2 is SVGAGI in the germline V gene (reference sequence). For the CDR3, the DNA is TGTGCCAGCAGTTACGGGGTAGGGGCAGGCTACACCTTC. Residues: CASSYGVGAGYTF.

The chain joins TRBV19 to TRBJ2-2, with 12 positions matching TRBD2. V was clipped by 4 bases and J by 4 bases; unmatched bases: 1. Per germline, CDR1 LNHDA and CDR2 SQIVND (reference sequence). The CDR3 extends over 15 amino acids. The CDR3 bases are TGTGCCAGTAGTAGGACTAGCGGGGTCACCGGGGAGCTGTTTTTT. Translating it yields CASSRTSGVTGELFF. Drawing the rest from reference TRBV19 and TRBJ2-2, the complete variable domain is DGGITQSPKYLFRKEGQNVTLSCEQNLNHDAMYWYRQDPGQGLRLIYYSQIVNDFQKGDIAEGYSVSREKKESFPLTVTSAQKNPTAFYLCASSRTSGVTGELFFGEGSRLTVL.

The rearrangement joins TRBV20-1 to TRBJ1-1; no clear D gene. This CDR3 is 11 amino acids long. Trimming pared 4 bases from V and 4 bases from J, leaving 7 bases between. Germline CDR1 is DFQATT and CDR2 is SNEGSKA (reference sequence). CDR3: CSANGFTEAFF. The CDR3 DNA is TGCAGTGCTAACGGATTCACTGAAGCTTTCTTT.

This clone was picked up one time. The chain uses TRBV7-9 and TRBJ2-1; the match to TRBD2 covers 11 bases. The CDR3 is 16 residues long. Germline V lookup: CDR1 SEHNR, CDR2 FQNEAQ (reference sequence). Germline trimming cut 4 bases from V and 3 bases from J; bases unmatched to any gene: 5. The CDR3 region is CASSSILAGDYNEQFF. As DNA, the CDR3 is TGTGCCAGCAGCTCAATACTAGCGGGAGACTACAATGAGCAGTTCTTC.

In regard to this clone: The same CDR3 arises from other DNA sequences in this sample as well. This CDR3 reads CASSLAGGSNTGELFF. The CDR3 nucleotides are TGTGCCAGCAGCTTAGCGGGGGGCTCGAACACCGGGGAGCTGTTTTTT. This sequence joins TRBV7-2 and TRBJ2-2, with D perhaps matching TRBD1 or TRBD2 (6 bases each). The CDR3 covers 16 residues. Trimming cost V 0 bases and J 0 bases, with 8 bases left between them. The germline CDR1 and CDR2 sequences are SGHTA and FQGNSA.

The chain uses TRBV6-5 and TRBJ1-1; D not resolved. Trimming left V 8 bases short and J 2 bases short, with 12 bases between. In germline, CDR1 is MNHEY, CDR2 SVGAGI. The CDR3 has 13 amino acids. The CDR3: CASGITENTEAFF. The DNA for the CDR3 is TGTGCCAGCGGGATCACAGAAAACACTGAAGCTTTCTTT.